The TCR beta chain described here comes from a study of cytomegalovirus exposure and HLA in healthy donors (dated by TCRdb to about 2017). For context, the study as a whole: An earlier analysis of more than 550 of the donors reported over 250 Gb of sequence data and 117 million unique TCR beta sequences obtained from about 180 million T cells. An early release that covered about 640 HLA-typed donors contained around 300 gigabases of sequencing data and around 85 million unique TCR sequences. Of the roughly 410 genotyped donors, roughly 76% were placed in the genetic ancestry cluster associated with self-reported Caucasian donors. The study was designed to test whether signatures of past pathogen exposure could be identified by cataloging public T cell receptors. Using immunosequencing, the study profiled T cell repertoires from 666 subjects and related those repertoires to cytomegalovirus serostatus. In addition to the first cohort of 666 subjects, a separate validation cohort of 130 or so different subjects was used. The study combined high-throughput TCR immunosequencing, statistical association of individual TCRs with disease status, and machine learning to predict cytomegalovirus infection status. A later analysis re-examined previously published TCR beta repertoires from about 670 donors and added high-resolution HLA genotyping to investigate patterns of TCR occurrence. Rather than drawing on any new phenotypic data, the later analysis identified candidate immune exposures from TCR beta sequences and the way those sequences occurred across donors. To decide whether each TCR beta V gene segment behaved as functional or pseudogenic, an earlier analysis of fewer than 750 of the donors relied on high-throughput TCR beta sequencing. Donor age, sex, ethnicity and CMV serostatus were compiled alongside the repertoire data. A later genetic analysis used genome-wide SNP genotypes for about 65% of the roughly 670 donors, treating that subset as a discovery cohort. Every repertoire in the discovery cohort had been generated on one and the same sequencing platform. HLA typing covered class I and class II loci at four-digit resolution. The number of donors typed differed by locus, with 629-630 for A, B, C, DRB1 and DQB1, around 500 for DQA1, approximately 580 for DPA1, and 400 to 490 for DPB1. Roughly 5 DR-DQ haplotypes were handled as single units for association and clustering, since linkage in the cohort was strong. Among 350 to 400 genotyped donors of the cohort, an average of approximately 240,000 unique TCR beta nucleotide sequences were sequenced per donor, roughly a sixth of them non-productive. The investigation overall reported the following: The authors suggested that the approach could potentially be generalized to other disease states and immunological phenotypes. An association between a missense DCLRE1C variant and V-gene and J-gene trimming of TCR beta chains was found in a later genetic analysis and replicated in an independent cohort. Three of the identified cytomegalovirus-associated TCR beta chains were confirmed in vitro to be specific for cytomegalovirus antigens. In a later analysis, HLA-associated TCR beta chains were found to be more clonally expanded and to have lower generation probabilities than equally common non-associated chains. In a later genetic analysis, fewer N-insertions in productive TCRs were reported among donors in an Asian-associated ancestry cluster than the 666-donor mean. HLA typing was unavailable for some donors at each locus, so association tests used only the typed subset. In a later analysis, most CMV-associated TCR beta chains were found to appear HLA-restricted, with HLA associations seemingly driven largely by CMV exposure. In the study, some 180 TCR beta chains were listed as associated with cytomegalovirus. Some IMGT-functional V segments, including TRBV6-2 and TRBV6-3, could not be distinguished by the 87-base-pair reads and were therefore excluded. When HLA alleles, especially DR and DQ, strongly co-occurred, attributing TCR associations to individual alleles was difficult. Over 15 rarely observed V segments, including chromosome 9 orphons, were excluded from the earlier analysis of approximately 500 of the donors because counts were too low. A group of highly shared sequence variants was considered likely to be a technical artifact of the sequencing pipeline. A later analysis associated about 17,000 TCR beta sequences with specific HLA alleles at a false discovery rate of 0.05. Linkage disequilibrium might explain the correlated functional status among segregating V segments, but an unknown experimental factor could not be ruled out. This cohort had only TCR beta chains sequenced, and the lack of alpha or paired-chain data limited which features could be detected. A further reported finding was that TCR beta sequences accurately predicted the HLA-A and HLA-B alleles for most subjects in the first cohort. Several of the top co-occurrence clusters appeared to be linked to parvovirus B19, influenza, CMV and Epstein-Barr virus, according to a later analysis. For the cohort, immune exposure information was limited to CMV serostatus. Across donors, most TCR sequences were observed very rarely, whereas some public TCRs were present in many individuals. In a later analysis, the rate of TCR association differed among HLA loci, with DRB1 alleles having the most associated TCRs and HLA-C alleles having the fewest. Presence/absence analyses assumed roughly uniform sequencing depth across donors, an assumption that may not hold. The classifier was reported to diagnose cytomegalovirus status with high specificity and sensitivity in both the original and validation cohorts. In an earlier analysis of about 600 of the donors, most TCR beta V segments appeared in productive rearrangements about 90% or about 30% of the time, broadly matching IMGT annotations.

Preparation of the library involved the immunoSEQ multiplex PCR assay. A mixture of 60 forward primers for TCR Vbeta segments and 13 reverse primers for TCR Jbeta segments was used in the multiplex PCR. A multiplex PCR assay on genomic DNA amplified the CDR3 region of rearranged TCR beta genes. The amplified TCR beta libraries were sequenced on the Illumina HiSeq System as 87-base-pair reads. Regarding the original processing steps: Across the 600 to 700 repertoires, a later analysis counted tens of millions of unique TCR beta chains, approximately 10 million of which were shared by at least two donors. Raw reads were error-corrected and collapsed into unique sequences by a nearest-neighbor algorithm in which closely related sequences were merged to remove PCR and sequencing errors. CDR3 sequences were aligned to IMGT reference sequences to assign V, D and J gene segments. Each retained sequence needed at least a six-nucleotide match to both a V gene segment and a J gene segment. Rearrangements were classified as productive when the CDR3 lacked stop codons and remained in frame with V and J, and all other rearrangements were classified as non-productive. Following IMGT convention, CDR3 was defined as the stretch from the second conserved V-encoded cysteine to the conserved J-encoded phenylalanine. Sequences without an unambiguous match to a single V gene segment were excluded from the earlier analysis of several hundred of the donors. An earlier analysis of 500 to 700 of the donors classified V segments as functional when productive rearrangements were above 56.7% and as segregating when the standard deviation between donors was above 5%. A statistical classification framework was built for diagnosing cytomegalovirus status from the catalog of TCR beta chain sequences. In a later analysis, V and J genes were assigned by comparing TCR nucleotide sequences against IMGT/GENE-DB human TR gene sequences. Using the TCRdist pipeline, a later analysis assigned CDR3 sequences along with most-parsimonious VDJ recombination scenarios. A later analysis defined each TCR beta chain by its CDR3 amino acid sequence plus V-gene family, and excluded reads lacking a unique V-gene family. To address suspected cross-contamination and a sequencing artifact, a later analysis removed a few hundred highly shared, low-generation-probability nucleotide sequences. In a later analysis, a clonal expansion index for each public chain was calculated from normalized within-repertoire ranks of inferred template counts. In a later analysis, generation probabilities were computed using a VDJ recombination model fitted to out-of-frame rearrangements, and the results were checked against IGoR. A later analysis scored TCR-TCR, TCR-HLA and TCR-CMV co-occurrence with hypergeometric tests, applying a repertoire-size bias correction to TCR pairs. In a later analysis, false discovery rates were estimated by permuting HLA or CMV assignments 20 times. In a later analysis, co-occurring TCRs were grouped using DBSCAN, and TCRdist sequence similarity was added for clustering within HLA-allele-positive subsets. Repertoires with fewer than 30,000 or more than 120,000 public chains, plus five repertoires with anomalous nucleotide sharing, were excluded from co-occurrence clustering. TCRdb provides this immuneACCESS table in a form limited to in-frame rearrangements. Some clones are lacking; in checked studies, under half of them reflect an unresolved V gene, and why the rest are absent is not known. Clone size and the V and J calls come from that table; the DNA yielded D and trimming. This sample is represented by around 210,000 clones; around 80% of them were singletons. The ten largest clones add up to 0.47% of the sample.

The CDR3 numbers 15 residues from cysteine through phenylalanine. The sequence is cut down to CDR3 DNA, 45 bases in frame from base 1. The CDR1 and CDR2 encoded by the germline V gene are MNHNS and SASEGT. Relative to germline, V is 6 bases shorter and J is 9 bases shorter, with 18 bases between their ends. In total, about 650 healthy bone marrow donors made up the cohort. At the time of sampling, all cohort members were nominally healthy, though unrecorded immune exposures were likely present. The donor was CMV seronegative and was included in the group of under 450 seronegative cohort members. A peripheral blood sample was provided by each donor, and peripheral blood mononuclear cells were used for TCR beta sequencing. The Qiagen DNeasy Blood Extraction Kit was used to extract genomic DNA from the blood cell samples. In the case of this clone: The antigen it recognizes is unknown. No per-base quality is available; no much larger clone lies one base away.

The source is a boy between 10 and 17 years old in good health and CMV-seronegative. Sequenced input: PBMCs. Recombination linked TRBV6-1 to TRBJ1-6, and perhaps TRBD1 as D gene, on 5 matching bases. In nucleotide form, the sequence is TGTGCCAGCAGCCACGGGACTTTTGATCGTTCACCCCTCCACTTT. It encodes CASSHGTFDRSPLHF.